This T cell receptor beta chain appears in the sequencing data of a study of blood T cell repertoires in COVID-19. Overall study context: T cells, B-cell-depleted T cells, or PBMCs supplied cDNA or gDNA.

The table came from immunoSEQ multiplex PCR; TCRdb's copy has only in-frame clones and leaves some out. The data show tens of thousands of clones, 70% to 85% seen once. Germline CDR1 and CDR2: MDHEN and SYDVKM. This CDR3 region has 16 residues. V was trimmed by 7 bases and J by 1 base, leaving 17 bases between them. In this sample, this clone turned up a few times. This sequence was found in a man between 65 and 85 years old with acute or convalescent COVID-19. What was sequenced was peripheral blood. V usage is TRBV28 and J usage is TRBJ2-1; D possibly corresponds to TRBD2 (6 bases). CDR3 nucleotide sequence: TGTGCCAGCAAGGACTACTCCCTACGGTCCTACAATGAGCAGTTCTTC. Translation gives CASKDYSLRSYNEQFF.